Listed below are T cell receptor beta chains from one sample, sequenced in a study of shared clonotypes between healthy human individuals. This table comes from immunoSEQ multiplex PCR, and its TCRdb copy is limited to in-frame clones, with some not included. The top ten hold approximately 0.38% of the sample, which has fewer than 1.8 million clones, approximately 98.5% seen once. The source material was naive CD4+ T cells sorted from blood. All receptors derive from a man in his thirties or forties in good health. The conserved cysteine and the conserved F or W are not part of the CDR3 here.

j_call v_call cdr3_aa
TRBJ2-7 TRBV27 ASSYLGKDEQY
TRBJ2-2 TRBV28 ASSFKWRGSTGELF
TRBJ2-7 TRBV6-5 ASNHPGDEQY
TRBJ2-5 TRBV5-1 ASSLVDGKGETQY
TRBJ2-3 TRBV5-1 ASSSFRTSGATDTQY
TRBJ1-2 TRBV2 ASKGETYGYT
TRBJ2-1 TRBV15 ATRHGGSYNEQF
TRBJ2-2 TRBV5-1 ASSFWTSVGGELF
TRBJ2-3 TRBV11-3 ASSSTTDTQY
TRBJ1-1 TRBV7-9 ASSFPTGAENTEAF
TRBJ2-1 TRBV7-3 ASSRGLAGAYNEQF
TRBJ1-3 TRBV18 ASSPGGGAGNTIY
TRBJ2-7 TRBV5-6 ASSHGQGRLYEQY
TRBJ2-1 TRBV7-9 ASRDRGWDEQF
TRBJ1-4 TRBV18 ASSPPGQGMEKLF
TRBJ2-7 TRBV5-4 ASSRPGLAGGEQY
TRBJ2-7 TRBV28 ASRSPGQGAYEQY
TRBJ2-7 TRBV18 ASSPTTGIFDEQY
TRBJ2-3 TRBV9 ASSTPDGDTQY
TRBJ2-5 TRBV18 ASSPGVSRETQY
TRBJ1-5 TRBV5-5 ASSLVPNQPQH
TRBJ1-2 TRBV5-4 ASSLDVWGGYT
TRBJ2-1 TRBV9 ASNGGFSYNEQF
TRBJ2-1 TRBV4-1 ASSPIRGPTYNEQF
TRBJ2-1 TRBV29-1 SVAKKSSNEQF
TRBJ1-2 TRBV2 ASSEMGHNYGYT
TRBJ2-1 TRBV18 ASTTTSGRGSSYNEQF
TRBJ2-2 TRBV7-6 ASSQRDRANTGELF
TRBJ1-5 TRBV2 ASSAGNNQPQH
TRBJ2-7 TRBV2 ASSEDRGSYEQY
TRBJ2-6 TRBV5-1 ASSLNDRQGLGTGANVLT
TRBJ2-3 TRBV6-1 ASGKRETDTQY
TRBJ2-7 TRBV2 ASREGTPYEQY
TRBJ2-7 TRBV28 ASSYRDRVTYEQY
TRBJ2-1 TRBV5-1 ASSLVFRVDNEQF
TRBJ2-3 TRBV18 ASSPSPLDFTDTQY
TRBJ2-3 TRBV5-6 ASSQGLAGGGDTQY